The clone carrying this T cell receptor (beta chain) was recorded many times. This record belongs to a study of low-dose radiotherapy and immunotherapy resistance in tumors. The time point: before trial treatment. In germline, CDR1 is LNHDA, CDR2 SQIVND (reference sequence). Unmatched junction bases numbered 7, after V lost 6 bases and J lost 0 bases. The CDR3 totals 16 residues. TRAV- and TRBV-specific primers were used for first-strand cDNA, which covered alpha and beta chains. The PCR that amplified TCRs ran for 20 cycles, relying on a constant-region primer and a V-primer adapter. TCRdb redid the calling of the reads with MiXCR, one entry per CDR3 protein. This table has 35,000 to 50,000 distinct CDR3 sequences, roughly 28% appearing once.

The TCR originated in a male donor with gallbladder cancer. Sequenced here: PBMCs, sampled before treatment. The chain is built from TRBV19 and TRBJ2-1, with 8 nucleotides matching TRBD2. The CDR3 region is CASRAGGSHSYNEQFF. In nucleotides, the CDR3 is TGTGCCAGTAGGGCGGGGGGTAGCCACTCCTACAATGAGCAGTTCTTC.